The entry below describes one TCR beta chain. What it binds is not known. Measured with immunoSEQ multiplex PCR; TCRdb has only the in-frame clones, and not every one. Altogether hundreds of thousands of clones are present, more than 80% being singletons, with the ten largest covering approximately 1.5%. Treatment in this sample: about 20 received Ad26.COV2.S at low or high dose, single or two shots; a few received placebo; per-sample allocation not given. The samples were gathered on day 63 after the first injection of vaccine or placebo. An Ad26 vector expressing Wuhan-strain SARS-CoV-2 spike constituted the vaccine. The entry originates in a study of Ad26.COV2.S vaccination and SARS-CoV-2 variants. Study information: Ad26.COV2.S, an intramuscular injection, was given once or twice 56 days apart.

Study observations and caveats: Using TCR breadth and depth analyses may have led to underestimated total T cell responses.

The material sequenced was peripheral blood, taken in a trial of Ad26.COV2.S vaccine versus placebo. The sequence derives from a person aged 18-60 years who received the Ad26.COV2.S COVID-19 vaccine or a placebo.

CDR3: CASSQETGLNTEAFF. The CDR3 region has the DNA TGCGCCAGCAGCCAAGAGACAGGGCTGAACACTGAAGCTTTCTTT. This chain uses TRBV4-3 with TRBJ1-1, with 7 bases matching TRBD1. V lost 0 bases and J lost 0; bases outside the gene matches: 1. The length of the CDR3 is 15 residues. Germline V gives CDR1 LGHNA, CDR2 YSLEER.